The 5 T cell receptor beta chains reported below all come from one sample, sequenced in a study of shared clonotypes between healthy human individuals. The data were produced by immunoSEQ multiplex PCR, yet TCRdb's version contains in-frame clones alone and is incomplete. This table holds over a million clones, around 97% found once. Sequences were obtained from naive CD4+ T cells sorted from blood. Subset described: CD45RA+ positively selected. The receptor source for this set is a young man in good health.

This chain links TRBV5-1 with TRBJ2-1, with D perhaps TRBD2 (5 bases). Germline assignment: CDR1 SGHRS and CDR2 YFSETQ. V was trimmed by 4 bases and J by 10 bases, leaving 12 bases between them. This CDR3 contains 12 residues. CDR3: CASSRDTGEQFF. The CDR3 DNA is TGCGCCAGCAGCCGAGATACGGGGGAGCAGTTCTTC.

This chain connects TRBV18 to TRBJ2-5, with TRBD2 matching over 9 bases. Looked up from germline, CDR1 is KGHSH and CDR2 is LQKENI. The CDR3 is 14 residues long. Germline trimming cut 3 bases from V and 4 bases from J; bases unmatched to any gene: 3. The CDR3 bases are TGTGCCAGCTCACCGGAACTAGCGGGAGAGACCCAGTACTTC. As protein: CASSPELAGETQYF.

This chain joins TRBV5-1 and TRBJ1-4; D is ambiguous. This CDR3 is 14 amino acids long. V lost 4 bases and J 7 bases, leaving 14 bases between the germline ends. Looked up from germline, CDR1 is SGHRS and CDR2 is YFSETQ. The CDR3 bases are TGCGCCAGCAGCGAAACCGGCTCCGGTGAAAAACTGTTTTTT. It translates to CASSETGSGEKLFF.

J is TRBJ2-1 and V is TRBV25-1; D perhaps matches TRBD1 (5 bases). V was shortened by 7 bases and J by 0 bases, with 13 bases between the two germline ends. CDR3 size: 15 residues. CDR1 and CDR2 from the germline V gene are MGHDK and SYGVNS. CDR3 residues: CASTDTGSSYNEQFF. Here the CDR3 DNA reads TGTGCCAGCACCGATACAGGAAGCTCCTACAATGAGCAGTTCTTC.

J is TRBJ2-7 and V is TRBV10-1; TRBD2 aligns across 10 bases. Germline loops: CDR1 WNHNN, CDR2 SYGVQD (reference sequence). There are 18 residues in the CDR3. The V and J ends lost 2 bases and 2 bases, in that order; junction bases with no gene match: 12. The CDR3 coding sequence is TGCGCCAGCAGTGAGGGCGACACCCGGCTAGCGGGGGCCTACGAGCAGTACTTC. Its translation: CASSEGDTRLAGAYEQYF.